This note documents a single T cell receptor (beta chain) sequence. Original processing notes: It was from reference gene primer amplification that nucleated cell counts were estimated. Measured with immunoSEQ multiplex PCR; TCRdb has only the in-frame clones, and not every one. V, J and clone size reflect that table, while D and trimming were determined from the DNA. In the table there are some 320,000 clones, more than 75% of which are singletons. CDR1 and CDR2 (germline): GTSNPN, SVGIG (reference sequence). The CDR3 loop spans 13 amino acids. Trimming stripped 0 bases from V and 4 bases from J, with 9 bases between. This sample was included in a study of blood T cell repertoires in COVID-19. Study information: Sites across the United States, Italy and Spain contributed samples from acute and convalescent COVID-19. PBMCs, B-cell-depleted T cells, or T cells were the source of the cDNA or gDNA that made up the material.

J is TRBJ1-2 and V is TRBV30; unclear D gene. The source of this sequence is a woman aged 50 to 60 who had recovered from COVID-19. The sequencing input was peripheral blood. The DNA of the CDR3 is TGTGCCTGGAGTGTCGGGGAGGGCTATGGCTACACCTTC. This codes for CAWSVGEGYGYTF.